The table lists the clone carrying this TCR beta chain with a few counts. V lost 6 bases, J lost 14 bases, and 13 bases stayed unmatched. Germline CDR1 reads MNHNS; CDR2 reads SASEGT. The CDR3 has 13 residues. This sample stems from a study of Graves' ophthalmopathy and Graves' hyperthyroidism. Investigators amplified TCR beta CDR3 regions from RNA transcripts. RT-PCR in the first round used HTBI primers; a second-round multiplex PCR followed. TCRdb re-called the multiplex PCR reads with MiXCR, one entry per CDR3 protein. The sample holds approximately 500,000 distinct CDR3 sequences; around 14% are singletons and the top ten take 8% to 10%.

Source material: blood. V gene TRBV6-1 combines with J gene TRBJ1-2, with 9 bases identical to TRBD1. This TCR was sampled from a woman aged 25 to 39 with Graves' ophthalmopathy. The CDR3 DNA sequence: TGTGCCAGCAGAATCCCGGGACAGGGCTTCTGGACCTTC. This gives the protein CASRIPGQGFWTF.